Listed here are 9 T cell receptor beta chains from one sample, sequenced in a study of OX40 agonist ivuxolimab in advanced cancers. Sequenced by immunoSEQ multiplex PCR; TCRdb stores in-frame clones only, minus some. This sample has around 84,000 clones, with roughly nine tenths found just once. The material was CD4+ or CD8+ T cells sorted from blood, obtained in a trial of the OX40 agonist ivuxolimab. The receptor set was obtained from an adult with an advanced solid tumor such as melanoma, head and neck, liver or kidney cancer.

This clone was found once. The gene calls are TRBV25-1 and TRBJ1-6; D is unresolved. CDR3 length equals 14 residues. Germline values: CDR1 MGHDK, CDR2 SYGVNS. Trimming cost V 2 bases and J 4 bases, with 6 bases left between them. CDR3 bases: TGTGCCAGCAGTGAAATCGGATATAATTCACCCCTCCACTTT. Translating it yields CASSEIGYNSPLHF. The entire variable domain, with the rest obtained from reference TRBV25-1 and TRBJ1-6, is as follows: EADIYQTPRYLVIGTGKKITLECSQTMGHDKMYWYQQDPGMELHLIHYSYGVNSTEKGDLSSESTVSRIRTEHFPLTLESARPSHTSQYLCASSEIGYNSPLHFGNGTRLTVT.

The chain couples TRBV19 to TRBJ2-5; the D gene is possibly TRBD1 (5 bases). V was shortened by 6 bases and J by 5 bases, with 13 bases between the two germline ends. The CDR3 sequence is 13 residues long. Germline V gene data show CDR1 as LNHDA and CDR2 as SQIVND (reference sequence). This CDR3 is CASRGVGTETQYF. The CDR3 DNA follows: TGTGCCAGTAGAGGGGTGGGTACGGAGACCCAGTACTTC.

The rearrangement joins TRBV30 to TRBJ2-4; 9 nucleotides match TRBD2. J gave up 7 bases and V 7 bases, and 8 bases lay outside the gene matches. Germline assignment: CDR1 GTSNPN and CDR2 SVGIG (reference sequence). This CDR3 comprises 13 residues. CDR3 DNA: TGTGCCTTGGAAGCGGGAGGTGGGAACATTCAGTACTTC. Amino acids: CALEAGGGNIQYF.

The V call is TRBV7-2, the J call TRBJ1-4; 7 bases align to TRBD1. This CDR3 has 15 amino acids. CDR1 is SGHTA, CDR2 FQGNSA, per germline. Trimming removed 5 bases from V and 8 bases from J; junction bases left unmatched: 11. In nucleotides, the CDR3 is TGTGCCAGCAGCCCCAGGGGACAGCTACTCGAAAAACTGTTTTTT. Translating gives CASSPRGQLLEKLFF.

The genes are TRBV28 and TRBJ2-7, with no clear D. The germline V and J ends were trimmed by 6 bases and 5 bases, with 11 bases remaining between them. In germline, CDR1 is MDHEN, CDR2 SYDVKM. The CDR3 runs to 12 residues. The CDR3 loop reads CASRETFDEQYF. As DNA, the CDR3 is TGTGCCAGCAGGGAGACGTTCGACGAGCAGTACTTC.

The chain uses TRBV5-1 and TRBJ1-1; D remains unclear. CDR1 is SGHRS, CDR2 YFSETQ, per germline. This CDR3 has 14 residues. V lost 2 bases to trimming and J lost 4 bases, with 12 bases between them. The CDR3 reads CASSLSFGLTEAFF. The CDR3 nucleotides are TGCGCCAGCAGCTTAAGTTTCGGGCTCACTGAAGCTTTCTTT.

The CDR3 spells CATSRPPGGGIHEQFF. CDR3 nucleotides: TGTGCCACCAGCAGACCCCCAGGGGGCGGTATCCATGAGCAGTTCTTC. The J gene is TRBJ2-1, the V gene TRBV15; 8 positions agree with TRBD1. The CDR3 length is 16 residues. The J segment lost 8 bases and the V segment lost 2 bases, leaving 11 bases of the junction unmatched. The germline CDR1 and CDR2 sequences are LNHNV and YYDKDF (reference sequence). Based on the CDR3 plus reference TRBV15 and TRBJ2-1, the full variable domain is DAMVIQNPRYQVTQFGKPVTLSCSQTLNHNVMYWYQQKSSQAPKLLFHYYDKDFNNEADTPDNFQSRRPNTSFCFLDIRSPGLGDTAMYLCATSRPPGGGIHEQFFGPGTRLTVL.

This chain links TRBV9 with TRBJ1-1; D gene unclear. V was cut by 0 bases and J by 0 bases, with 6 bases left in between. Germline CDR1 and CDR2: SGDLS and YYNGEE. The CDR3 runs to 14 residues. The CDR3 DNA follows: TGTGCCAGCAGCGTAGCACAGATGAACACTGAAGCTTTCTTT. Protein: CASSVAQMNTEAFF.

The chain uses TRBV4-1 and TRBJ2-6; 7 nucleotides line up with TRBD2. The CDR3 sequence is 19 residues long. The germline CDR1 and CDR2 sequences are MGHRA and YSYEKL. After removal of 4 bases from V and 0 bases from J, the junction contained 12 bases not matched to a gene. The CDR3 loop is CASSPPIAGLTSGANVLTF. CDR3 nucleotides: TGCGCCAGCAGCCCACCTATAGCGGGCCTAACCTCTGGGGCCAACGTCCTGACTTTC.